This TCR beta chain was identified in a study of identical twins. In its sample, this clonotype was seen a few times. Germline lookup yields CDR1 SEHNR and CDR2 FQNEAQ (reference sequence). Trimming removed 3 bases at V and 8 bases at J, with 5 bases between. This CDR3 is 11 amino acids long. TCRdb reprocessed the 5' RACE reads with MiXCR, giving one entry per CDR3 protein. The table includes 200,000 to 250,000 distinct CDR3 sequences, about an eighth detected once. The sequence derives from a woman in her late teens or twenties in good health. The material sequenced was memory (CD45RO+) T cells sorted from blood. The J gene is TRBJ2-1, the V gene TRBV7-9; D is ambiguous. For the CDR3, the DNA is TGTGCCAGCAGCTTTCAAGATGAGCAGTTCTTC. Its protein product is CASSFQDEQFF.